This T cell receptor beta chain was identified during a study of T cell responses to AZD1222 COVID-19 vaccine. Study-wide findings and caveats: Baseline serology detected seropositivity in only a handful of AZD1222 recipients.

Assay: immunoSEQ multiplex PCR; the TCRdb copy retains only in-frame clones and omits some. The sample shows around 130,000 clones, over 90% of them seen only once. On this clone itself: The target antigen is unknown.

The clonotype originates from an adult in good health. The sequences come from peripheral blood, collected on day 0 of AZD1222 vaccination.

The CDR3 region is CSVVVGNKNIQYF. The DNA of the CDR3 is TGCAGCGTTGTGGTGGGAAACAAAAACATTCAGTACTTC. This rearrangement joins TRBV29-1 to TRBJ2-4; D call uncertain. Germline V gene sequence: CDR1 SQVTM, CDR2 ANQGSEA. The V end lost 4 bases, the J end lost 3 bases, and 10 bases lay between the germline ends. This CDR3 is 13 amino acids long.